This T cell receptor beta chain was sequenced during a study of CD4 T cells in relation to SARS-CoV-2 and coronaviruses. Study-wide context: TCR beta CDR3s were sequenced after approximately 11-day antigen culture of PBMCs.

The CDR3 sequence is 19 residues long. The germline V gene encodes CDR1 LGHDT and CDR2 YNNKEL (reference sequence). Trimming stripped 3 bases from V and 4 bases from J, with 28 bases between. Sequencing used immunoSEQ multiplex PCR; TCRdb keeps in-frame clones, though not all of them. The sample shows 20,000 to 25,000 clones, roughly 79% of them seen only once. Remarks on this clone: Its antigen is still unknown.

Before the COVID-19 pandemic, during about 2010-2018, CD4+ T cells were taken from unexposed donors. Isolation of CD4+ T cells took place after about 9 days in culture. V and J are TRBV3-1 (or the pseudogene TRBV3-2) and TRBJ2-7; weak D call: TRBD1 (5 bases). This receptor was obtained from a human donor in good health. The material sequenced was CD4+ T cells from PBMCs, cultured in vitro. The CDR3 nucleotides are TGTGCCAGCAGCCACGATAGACCCTTCGGTGGGGCCCCCCTTTACGAGCAGTACTTC. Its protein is CASSHDRPFGGAPLYEQYF.